The sequence of this T cell receptor beta chain was determined in a study of CD8+CD57+ T cells in acquired aplastic anemia. For the study at large: The sorted CD4+ and CD8+ cells yielded an average around 3.2 ug of DNA. The average read count for CD4+ cells in healthy donors was around 11 million. Overall study results and limits: No significant difference in CD8+ Simpson's diversity was found between patients and controls.

According to the study, genomic DNA was the template for TCR beta VDJ and CDR3 profiling. Each CDR3 protein is one row after TCRdb ran MiXCR on the reads. The data hold around 170,000 distinct CDR3 sequences, with roughly 63% observed a single time. The length of the CDR3 is 15 residues. V lost 4 bases to trimming and J lost 3 bases, with 17 bases between them. Germline V gene data show CDR1 as DFQATT and CDR2 as SNEGSKA (reference sequence). With respect to this clonotype: Antigen: not known.

The specimen was sorted CD4+, CD8+, or CD8+CD57+ T cells (not recorded which) from PBMCs. This receptor was identified in a human donor in good health. J is TRBJ2-3 and V is TRBV20-1; the D call may be TRBD1 or TRBD2 (5 bases each). The CDR3 coding sequence is TGCAGTGCTATCATCCGGGGACGTGTTACAGATACGCAGTATTTT. Protein: CSAIIRGRVTDTQYF.